The rows below give T cell receptor beta chains drawn from one sample of a study of blood T cell repertoires in COVID-19. TCRdb keeps only in-frame clones here, not all; method: immunoSEQ multiplex PCR. Of some 180,000 clones listed, over 70% are singletons. The sequenced material came from peripheral blood. The receptors originated from an older woman who had recovered from COVID-19. CDR3s include the opening cysteine and the closing phenylalanine or tryptophan.

j_gene,v_gene,CDR3aa
TRBJ2-7,TRBV6-2/TRBV6-3,CASSPGGSYEQYF
TRBJ2-2,TRBV9,CASSGRGLAGAGELFF
TRBJ2-7,TRBV28,CASIPRVARGYEQYF
TRBJ1-1,TRBV30,CAWRLQGGTEAFF
TRBJ1-1,TRBV13,CASSLGLRNTEAFF
TRBJ1-2,TRBV18,CASSPREGYTF
TRBJ2-1,TRBV27,CASRLEAAPYNEQFF
TRBJ2-7,TRBV30,CAWTRTTGSSYEQYF
TRBJ1-1,TRBV19,CASSIGGANTEAFF
TRBJ2-3,TRBV4-1,CASSPRRGRGTDTQYF
TRBJ2-1,TRBV5-1,CASSLPRTSGDNEQFF
TRBJ1-1,TRBV18,CASSGATEAFF
TRBJ2-3,TRBV6-6,CASSPMRGRGTDTQYF
TRBJ1-5,TRBV11-2,CASSFSGRQPQHF
TRBJ2-1,TRBV5-1,CASSLQFAYNEQFF
TRBJ2-3,TRBV29-1,CSVEGGGGPTDTQYF
TRBJ1-1,TRBV6-5,CASRPDRDTEAFF